This T cell receptor beta chain was captured in a study of blood T cell repertoires in COVID-19. Overall study context: Samples of COVID-19 (acute and convalescent) were obtained from the United States, Italy and Spain. T cells, B-cell-depleted T cells, or PBMCs provided the cDNA or gDNA that served as material.

The ends were cut back, 4 bases at V and 4 bases at J, with 15 bases in the middle. The CDR3 extends over 16 amino acids. The germline V gene has CDR1 SGHNT and CDR2 YYREEE (reference sequence). The table lists this clone with a count of one. In the original processing: Counts of nucleated cells, estimated from reference gene primer amplification, were obtained. Produced via immunoSEQ multiplex PCR; TCRdb's table is partial and in-frame only. D and trimming come from the DNA, and the V and J calls and clone size come from that table. The sample has some 83,000 clones, roughly nine tenths seen once; the top ten hold roughly 18%.

The chain carries TRBV5-4 and TRBJ1-6; D is ambiguous. This clonotype was obtained from a man older than 75 in a cohort sampled during active COVID-19. Specimen: peripheral blood. The CDR3 nucleotides read TGTGCCAGCAGCCAGTTGGAGACGGTTTATAATTCACCCCTCCACTTT. Translation gives CASSQLETVYNSPLHF.